The present entry profiles one TCR beta chain with its context. The data stem from a study of technical replicates of blood from several donors. Per the germline V gene, CDR1 is KGHSH and CDR2 is LQKENI. V shed 3 bases and J shed 4 bases, with 19 bases lying between them. The length of the CDR3 is 17 residues. Data came from immunoSEQ multiplex PCR; TCRdb stores just in-frame clones and leaves some out. The sample shows about 94,000 clones, 90% to 96% of them seen only once. The sample consisted of T cells isolated from PBMCs. The receptor was derived from a human donor in good health. The chain joins TRBV18 to TRBJ2-1, with D tentatively TRBD1 (6 bases). The CDR3 is CASSPILSWTEYNEQFF. The CDR3 DNA follows: TGTGCCAGCTCACCTATTTTGTCTTGGACAGAGTACAATGAGCAGTTCTTC.